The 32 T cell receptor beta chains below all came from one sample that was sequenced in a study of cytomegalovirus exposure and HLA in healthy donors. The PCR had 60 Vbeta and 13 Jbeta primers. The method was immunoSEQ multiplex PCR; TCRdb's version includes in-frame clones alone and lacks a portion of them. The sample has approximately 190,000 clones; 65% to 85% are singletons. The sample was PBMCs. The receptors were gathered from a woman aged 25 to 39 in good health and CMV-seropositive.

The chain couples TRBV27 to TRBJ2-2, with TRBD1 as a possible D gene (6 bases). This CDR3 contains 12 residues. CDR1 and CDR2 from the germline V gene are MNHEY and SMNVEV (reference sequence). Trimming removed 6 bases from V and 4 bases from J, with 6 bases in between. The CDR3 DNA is TGTGCCAGCAGACAGGGCACCGGGGAGCTGTTTTTT. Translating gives CASRQGTGELFF.

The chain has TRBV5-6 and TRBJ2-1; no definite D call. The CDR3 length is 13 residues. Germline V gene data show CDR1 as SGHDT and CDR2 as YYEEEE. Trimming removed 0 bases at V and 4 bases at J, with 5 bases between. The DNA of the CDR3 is TGTGCCAGCAGCTTGGAAGCGTACAATGAGCAGTTCTTC. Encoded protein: CASSLEAYNEQFF. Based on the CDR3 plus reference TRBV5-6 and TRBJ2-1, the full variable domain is DAGVTQSPTHLIKTRGQQVTLRCSPKSGHDTVSWYQQALGQGPQFIFQYYEEEERQRGNFPDRFSGHQFPNYSSELNVNALLLGDSALYLCASSLEAYNEQFFGPGTRLTVL.

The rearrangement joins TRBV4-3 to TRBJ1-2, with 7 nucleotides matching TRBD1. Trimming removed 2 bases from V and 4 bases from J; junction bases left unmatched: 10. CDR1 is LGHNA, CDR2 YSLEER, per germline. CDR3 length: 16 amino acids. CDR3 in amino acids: CASSQTLGQVVYGYTF. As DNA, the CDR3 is TGCGCCAGCAGCCAAACCCTCGGACAGGTTGTCTATGGCTACACCTTC.

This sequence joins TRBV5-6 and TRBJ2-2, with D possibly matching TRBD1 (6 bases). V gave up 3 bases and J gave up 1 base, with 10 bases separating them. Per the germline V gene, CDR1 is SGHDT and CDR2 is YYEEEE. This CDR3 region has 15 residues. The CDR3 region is CASSWRTENTGELFF. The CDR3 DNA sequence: TGTGCCAGCAGCTGGAGGACAGAGAACACCGGGGAGCTGTTTTTT. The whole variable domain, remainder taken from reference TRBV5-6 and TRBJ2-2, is DAGVTQSPTHLIKTRGQQVTLRCSPKSGHDTVSWYQQALGQGPQFIFQYYEEEERQRGNFPDRFSGHQFPNYSSELNVNALLLGDSALYLCASSWRTENTGELFFGEGSRLTVL.

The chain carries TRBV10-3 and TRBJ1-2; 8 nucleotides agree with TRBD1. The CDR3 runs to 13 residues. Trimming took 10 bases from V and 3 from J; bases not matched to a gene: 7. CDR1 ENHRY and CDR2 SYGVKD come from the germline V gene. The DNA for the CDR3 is TGTGCCAGCAGCCAGACAGGGGACTATGGCTACACCTTC. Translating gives CASSQTGDYGYTF.

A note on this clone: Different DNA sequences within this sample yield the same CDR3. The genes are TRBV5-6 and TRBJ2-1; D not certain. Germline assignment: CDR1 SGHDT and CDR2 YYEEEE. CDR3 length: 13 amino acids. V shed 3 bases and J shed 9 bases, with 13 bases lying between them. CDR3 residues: CASSSPGWSEQFF. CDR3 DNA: TGTGCCAGCAGCTCTCCGGGTTGGTCTGAGCAGTTCTTC.

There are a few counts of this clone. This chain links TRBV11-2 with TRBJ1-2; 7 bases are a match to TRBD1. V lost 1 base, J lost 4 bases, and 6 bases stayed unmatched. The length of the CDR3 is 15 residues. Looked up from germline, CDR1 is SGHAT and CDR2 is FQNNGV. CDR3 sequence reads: CASSLVPDRTYGYTF. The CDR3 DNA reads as TGTGCCAGCAGCTTAGTACCGGACAGGACCTATGGCTACACCTTC.

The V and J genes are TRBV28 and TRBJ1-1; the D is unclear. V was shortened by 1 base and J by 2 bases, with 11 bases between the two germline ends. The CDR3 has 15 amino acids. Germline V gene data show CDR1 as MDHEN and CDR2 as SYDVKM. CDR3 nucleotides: TGTGCCAGCAGTTTATACCTCGGTTCCAACACTGAAGCTTTCTTT. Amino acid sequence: CASSLYLGSNTEAFF.

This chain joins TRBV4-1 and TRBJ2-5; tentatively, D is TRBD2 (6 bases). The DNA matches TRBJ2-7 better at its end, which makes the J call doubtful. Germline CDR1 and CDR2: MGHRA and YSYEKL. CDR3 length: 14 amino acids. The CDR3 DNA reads TGCGCCAGCAGCCAAGGAGTGACTAGCTACGAGCAGTACTTC. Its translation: CASSQGVTSYEQYF.

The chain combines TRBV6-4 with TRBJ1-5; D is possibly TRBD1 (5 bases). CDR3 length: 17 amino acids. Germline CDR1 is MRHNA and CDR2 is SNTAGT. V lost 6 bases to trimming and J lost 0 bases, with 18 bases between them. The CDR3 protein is CASRQEGGDYSNQPQHF. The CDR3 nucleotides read TGTGCCAGCAGACAAGAAGGAGGGGATTATAGCAATCAGCCCCAGCATTTT.

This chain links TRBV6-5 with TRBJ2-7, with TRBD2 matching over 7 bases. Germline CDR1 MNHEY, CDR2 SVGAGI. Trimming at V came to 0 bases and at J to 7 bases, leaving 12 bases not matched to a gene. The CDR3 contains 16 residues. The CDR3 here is CASSYSTGGLAREQYF. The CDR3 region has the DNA TGTGCCAGCAGTTACTCGACGGGGGGTTTGGCTAGGGAGCAGTACTTC.

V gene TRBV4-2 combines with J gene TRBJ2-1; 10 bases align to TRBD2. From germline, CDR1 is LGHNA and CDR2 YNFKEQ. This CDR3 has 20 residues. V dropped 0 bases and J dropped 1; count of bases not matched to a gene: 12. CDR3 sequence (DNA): TGTGCCAGCAGCCAAGATAAGGCTAGCGGGAGTCTGAGGTCCTACAATGAGCAGTTCTTC. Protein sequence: CASSQDKASGSLRSYNEQFF.

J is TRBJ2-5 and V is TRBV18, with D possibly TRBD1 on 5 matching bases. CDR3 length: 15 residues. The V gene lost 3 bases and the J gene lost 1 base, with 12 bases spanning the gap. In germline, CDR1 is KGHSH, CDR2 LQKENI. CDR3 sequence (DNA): TGTGCCAGCTCACCGGGCAGGGCCTTCCAAGAGACCCAGTACTTC. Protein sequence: CASSPGRAFQETQYF.

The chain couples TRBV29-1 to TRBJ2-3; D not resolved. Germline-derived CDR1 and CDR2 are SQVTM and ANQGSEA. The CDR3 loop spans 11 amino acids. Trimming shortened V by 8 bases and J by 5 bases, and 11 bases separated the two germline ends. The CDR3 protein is CSLVRGDTQYF. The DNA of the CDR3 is TGCAGCTTGGTCCGAGGAGATACGCAGTATTTT.

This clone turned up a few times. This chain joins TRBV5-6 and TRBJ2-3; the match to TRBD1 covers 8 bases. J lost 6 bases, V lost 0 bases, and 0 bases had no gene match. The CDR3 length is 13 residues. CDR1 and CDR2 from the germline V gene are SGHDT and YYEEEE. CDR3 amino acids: CASSLGQGDTQYF. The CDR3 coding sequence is TGTGCCAGCAGCTTGGGACAGGGGGATACGCAGTATTTT.

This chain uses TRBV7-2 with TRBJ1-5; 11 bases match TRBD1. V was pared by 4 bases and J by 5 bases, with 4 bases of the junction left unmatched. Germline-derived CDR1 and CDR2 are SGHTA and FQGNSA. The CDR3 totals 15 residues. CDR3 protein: CASSSGTGGYQPQHF. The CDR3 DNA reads TGTGCCAGCAGCTCCGGGACAGGGGGGTATCAGCCCCAGCATTTT.

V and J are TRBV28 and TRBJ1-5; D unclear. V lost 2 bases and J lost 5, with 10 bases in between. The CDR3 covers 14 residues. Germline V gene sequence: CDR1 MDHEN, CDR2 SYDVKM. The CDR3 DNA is TGTGCCAGCAGTTTAATCCAGAAAGATCAGCCCCAGCATTTT. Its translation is CASSLIQKDQPQHF.

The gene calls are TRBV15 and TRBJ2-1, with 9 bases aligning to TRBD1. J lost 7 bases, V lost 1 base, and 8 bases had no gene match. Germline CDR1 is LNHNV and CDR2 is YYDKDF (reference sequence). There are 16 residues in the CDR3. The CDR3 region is CATSRGPGQGFNEQFF. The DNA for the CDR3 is TGTGCCACCAGCAGAGGACCGGGACAGGGCTTTAATGAGCAGTTCTTC.

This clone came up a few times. For the CDR3, the DNA is TGTGCCAGCAGCCGCGGGGGGCCGGGCACAGATACGCAGTATTTT. Its protein is CASSRGGPGTDTQYF. The rearrangement joins TRBV13 to TRBJ2-3, with 8 bases lining up with TRBD2. V lost 5 bases to trimming and J lost 1 base; unmatched junction nucleotides: 5. The CDR3 runs 15 residues. The V gene's germline CDR1 is PRHDT and CDR2 FYEKMQ (reference sequence).

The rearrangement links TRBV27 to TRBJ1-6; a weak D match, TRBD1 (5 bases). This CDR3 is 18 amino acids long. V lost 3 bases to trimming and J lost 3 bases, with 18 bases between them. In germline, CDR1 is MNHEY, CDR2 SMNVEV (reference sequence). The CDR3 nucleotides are TGTGCCAGCAGTTTCGGCCCGGGGGGGATCAACTATAATTCACCCCTCCACTTT. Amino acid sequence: CASSFGPGGINYNSPLHF.

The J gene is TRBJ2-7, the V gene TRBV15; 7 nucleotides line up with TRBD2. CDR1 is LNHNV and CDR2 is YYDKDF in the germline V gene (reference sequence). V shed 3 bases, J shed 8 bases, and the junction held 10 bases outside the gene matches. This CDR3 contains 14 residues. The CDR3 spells CATSRDPRGGKQYF. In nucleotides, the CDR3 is TGTGCCACCAGCAGGGATCCCCGGGGAGGGAAGCAGTACTTC.

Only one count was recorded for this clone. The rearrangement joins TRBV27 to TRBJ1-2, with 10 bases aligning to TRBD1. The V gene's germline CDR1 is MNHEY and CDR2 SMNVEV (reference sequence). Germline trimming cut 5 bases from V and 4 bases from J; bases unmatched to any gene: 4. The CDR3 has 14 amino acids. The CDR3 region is CASSPGQGSYGYTF. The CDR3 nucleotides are TGTGCCAGCAGTCCGGGACAGGGGAGCTATGGCTACACCTTC.

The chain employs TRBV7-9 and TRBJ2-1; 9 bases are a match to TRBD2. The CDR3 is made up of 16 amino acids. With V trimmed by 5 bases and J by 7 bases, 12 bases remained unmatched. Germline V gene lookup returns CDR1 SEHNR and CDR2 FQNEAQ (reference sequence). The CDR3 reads CASSHGAGLASNEQFF. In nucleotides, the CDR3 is TGTGCCAGCAGCCACGGAGCGGGACTAGCTTCAAATGAGCAGTTCTTC.

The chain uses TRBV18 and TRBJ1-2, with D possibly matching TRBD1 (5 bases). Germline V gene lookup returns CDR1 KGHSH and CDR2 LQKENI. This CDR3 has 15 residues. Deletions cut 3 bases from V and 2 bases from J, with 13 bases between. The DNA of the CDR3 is TGTGCCAGCTCACCCGCAGGGAAGGGGAACTATGGCTACACCTTC. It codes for CASSPAGKGNYGYTF. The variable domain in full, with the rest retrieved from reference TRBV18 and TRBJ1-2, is NAGVMQNPRHLVRRRGQEARLRCSPMKGHSHVYWYRQLPEEGLKFMVYLQKENIIDESGMPKERFSAEFPKEGPSILRIQQVVRGDSAAYFCASSPAGKGNYGYTFGSGTRLTVV.

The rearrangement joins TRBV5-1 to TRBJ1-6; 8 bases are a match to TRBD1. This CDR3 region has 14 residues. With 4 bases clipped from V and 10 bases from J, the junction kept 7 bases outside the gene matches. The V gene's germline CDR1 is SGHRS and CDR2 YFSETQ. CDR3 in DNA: TGCGCCAGCAGCCCCACAGGGGGTAACTCACCCCTCCACTTT. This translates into CASSPTGGNSPLHF.

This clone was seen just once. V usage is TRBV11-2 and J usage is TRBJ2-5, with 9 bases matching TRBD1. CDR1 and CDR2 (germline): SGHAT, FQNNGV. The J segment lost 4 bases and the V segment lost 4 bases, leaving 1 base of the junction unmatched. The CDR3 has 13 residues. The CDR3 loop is CASSWGQGETQYF. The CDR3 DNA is TGTGCCAGCAGCTGGGGACAGGGAGAGACCCAGTACTTC.

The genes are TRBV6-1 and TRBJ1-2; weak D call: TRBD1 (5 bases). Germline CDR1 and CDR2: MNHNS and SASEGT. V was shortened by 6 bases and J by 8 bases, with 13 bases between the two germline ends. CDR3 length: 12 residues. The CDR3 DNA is TGTGCCAGCAGAGCAGGGCAAAGCGGCTACACCTTC. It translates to CASRAGQSGYTF.

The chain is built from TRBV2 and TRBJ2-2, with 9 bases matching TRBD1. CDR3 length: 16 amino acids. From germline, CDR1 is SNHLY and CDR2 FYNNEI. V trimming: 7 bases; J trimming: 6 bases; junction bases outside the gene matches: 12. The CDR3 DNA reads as TGTGCCAGCAAATATACTGGACAGGGGAGACCCGGGGAGCTGTTTTTT. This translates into CASKYTGQGRPGELFF.

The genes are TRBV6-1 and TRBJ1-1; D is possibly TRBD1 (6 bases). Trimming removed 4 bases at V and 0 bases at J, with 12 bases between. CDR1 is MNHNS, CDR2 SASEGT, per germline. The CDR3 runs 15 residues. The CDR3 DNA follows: TGTGCCAGCAGTGCTCTCGGACAGCTGAACACTGAAGCTTTCTTT. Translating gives CASSALGQLNTEAFF.

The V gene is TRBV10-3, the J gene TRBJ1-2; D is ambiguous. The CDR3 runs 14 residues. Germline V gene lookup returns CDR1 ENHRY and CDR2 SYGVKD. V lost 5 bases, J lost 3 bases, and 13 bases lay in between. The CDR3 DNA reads TGTGCCATCAGTATTGTGGGCGCTGACTATGGCTACACCTTC. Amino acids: CAISIVGADYGYTF.

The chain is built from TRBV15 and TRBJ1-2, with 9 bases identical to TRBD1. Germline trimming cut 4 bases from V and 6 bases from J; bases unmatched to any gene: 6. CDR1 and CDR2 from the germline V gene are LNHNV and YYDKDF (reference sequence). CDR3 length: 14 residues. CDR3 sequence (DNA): TGTGCCACCAGCAAAAACAGGGGGCGGGATGGCTACACCTTC. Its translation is CATSKNRGRDGYTF.

The CDR3 DNA sequence: TGTGCCAGCAGCGTAGCGGGGGATTATAATTCACCCCTCCACTTT. Translating it yields CASSVAGDYNSPLHF. V usage is TRBV6-1 and J usage is TRBJ1-6; maybe TRBD1 (5 bases). V shed 6 bases and J shed 4 bases, with 13 bases lying between them. CDR1 is MNHNS and CDR2 is SASEGT in the germline V gene. This CDR3 is built from 15 residues.